This TCR beta chain derives from a study of blood T cell repertoires in COVID-19. The CDR3 spans 15 residues. Germline CDR1 SGHAT, CDR2 FQNNGV. Germline trimming cut 3 bases from V and 1 base from J; bases unmatched to any gene: 3. The table came from immunoSEQ multiplex PCR; TCRdb's copy has only in-frame clones and leaves some out. The sample lists 200,000 or so clones; around 90% were seen once. Sequencing was performed on PBMCs or T cells enriched from blood (not recorded which). The clonotype originates from a woman under 40 who had recovered from COVID-19. V and J are TRBV11-2 and TRBJ1-1; TRBD1 aligns across 9 bases. CDR3 residues: CASSLLTGGNTEAFF. DNA for the CDR3: TGTGCCAGCAGCTTGTTGACAGGGGGGAACACTGAAGCTTTCTTT.